This T cell receptor beta chain is from a study of glioma-infiltrating T cells after dendritic cell vaccination. About the study: At biweekly intervals, patients got three intradermal dendritic cell vaccine injections.

The primer mix had 60 V beta and 13 J beta primers. The table came from immunoSEQ multiplex PCR; TCRdb's copy has only in-frame clones and leaves some out. The repertoire holds about 63,000 clones, with more than 75% as singletons. The CDR3 runs to 18 residues. CDR1 is MGHRA and CDR2 is YSYEKL in the germline V gene. Trimming cost V 1 base and J 7 bases; bases outside gene matches: 13. Described time point: after dendritic cell vaccination, including at tumor progression/relapse. The sequence was obtained from a human donor with glioblastoma. V usage is TRBV4-1 and J usage is TRBJ1-6; 7 bases are a match to TRBD1. This sample comprised blood, obtained after dendritic cell vaccination. This CDR3 is CASSQGPAGTAKNSPLHF. The CDR3 DNA sequence: TGCGCCAGCAGCCAAGGCCCCGCCGGGACAGCTAAGAATTCACCCCTCCACTTT.